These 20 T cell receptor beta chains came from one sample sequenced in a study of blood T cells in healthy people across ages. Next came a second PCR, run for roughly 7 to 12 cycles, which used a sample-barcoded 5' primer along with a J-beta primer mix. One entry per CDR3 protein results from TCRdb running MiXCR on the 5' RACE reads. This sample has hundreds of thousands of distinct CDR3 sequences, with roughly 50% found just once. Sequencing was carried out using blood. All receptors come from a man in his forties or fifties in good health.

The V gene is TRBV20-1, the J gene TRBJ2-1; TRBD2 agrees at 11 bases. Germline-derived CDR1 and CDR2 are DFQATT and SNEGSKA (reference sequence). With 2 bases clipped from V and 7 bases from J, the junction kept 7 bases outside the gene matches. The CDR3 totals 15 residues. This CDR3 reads CSARLAGGRWNEQFF. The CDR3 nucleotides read TGCAGTGCTAGACTAGCGGGAGGTCGTTGGAATGAGCAGTTCTTC.

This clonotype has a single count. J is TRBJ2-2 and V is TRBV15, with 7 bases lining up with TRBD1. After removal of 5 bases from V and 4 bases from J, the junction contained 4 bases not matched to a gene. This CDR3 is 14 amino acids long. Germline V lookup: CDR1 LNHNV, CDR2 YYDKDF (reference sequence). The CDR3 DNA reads TGTGCCACCAGCTCGGGACAGCCCACCGGGGAGCTGTTTTTT. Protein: CATSSGQPTGELFF.

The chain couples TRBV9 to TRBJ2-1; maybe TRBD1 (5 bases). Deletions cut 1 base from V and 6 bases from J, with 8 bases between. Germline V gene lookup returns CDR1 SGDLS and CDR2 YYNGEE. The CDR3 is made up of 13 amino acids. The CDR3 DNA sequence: TGTGCCAGCAGCGTATCAGGGCGCAATGAGCAGTTCTTC. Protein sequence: CASSVSGRNEQFF.

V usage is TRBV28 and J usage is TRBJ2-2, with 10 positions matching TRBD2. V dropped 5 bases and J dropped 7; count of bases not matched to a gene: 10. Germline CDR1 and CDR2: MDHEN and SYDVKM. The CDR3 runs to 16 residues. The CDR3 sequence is CASSKRTSGYYGELFF. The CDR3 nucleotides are TGTGCCAGCAGTAAACGGACTAGCGGCTACTACGGGGAGCTGTTTTTT.

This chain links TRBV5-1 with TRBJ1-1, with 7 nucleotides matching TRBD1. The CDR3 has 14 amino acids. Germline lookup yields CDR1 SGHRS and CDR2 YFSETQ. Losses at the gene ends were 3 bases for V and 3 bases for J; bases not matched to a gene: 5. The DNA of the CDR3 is TGCGCCAGCAGCTCAGACAGGGTCGACACTGAAGCTTTCTTT. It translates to CASSSDRVDTEAFF.

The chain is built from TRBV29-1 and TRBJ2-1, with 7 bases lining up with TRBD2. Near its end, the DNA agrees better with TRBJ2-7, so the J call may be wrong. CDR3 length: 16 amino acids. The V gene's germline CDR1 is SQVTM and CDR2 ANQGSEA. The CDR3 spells CSAKERDRSSYNEQYF. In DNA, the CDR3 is TGCAGCGCAAAAGAGCGGGATAGGAGCTCCTACAATGAGCAGTACTTC.

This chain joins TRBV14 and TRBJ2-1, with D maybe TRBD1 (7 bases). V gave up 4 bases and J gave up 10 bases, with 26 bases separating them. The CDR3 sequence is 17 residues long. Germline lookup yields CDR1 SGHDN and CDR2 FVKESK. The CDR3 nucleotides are TGTGCCAGCAGCCGTCCGGACAGGCCCGGAGGGGCAAGGGAGCAGTTCTTC. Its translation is CASSRPDRPGGAREQFF.

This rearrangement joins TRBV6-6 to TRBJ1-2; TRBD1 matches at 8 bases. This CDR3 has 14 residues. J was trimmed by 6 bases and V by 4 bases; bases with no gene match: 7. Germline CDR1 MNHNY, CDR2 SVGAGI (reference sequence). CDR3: CASSFGRGQDGYTF. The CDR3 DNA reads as TGTGCCAGCAGTTTCGGCAGGGGGCAGGATGGCTACACCTTC.

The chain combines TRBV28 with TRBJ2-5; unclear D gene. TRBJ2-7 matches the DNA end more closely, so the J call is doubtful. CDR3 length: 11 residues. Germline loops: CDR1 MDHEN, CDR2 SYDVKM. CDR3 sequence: CASSRSLEQYF. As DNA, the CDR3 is TGTGCCAGCAGTAGATCCCTCGAGCAGTACTTC.

The CDR3 sequence is CASGQGFYEQYF. In DNA, the CDR3 is TGTGCCAGCGGACAGGGGTTCTACGAGCAGTACTTC. The rearrangement uses TRBV28 and TRBJ2-7; 9 nucleotides line up with TRBD1. This CDR3 has 12 residues. J gave up 3 bases and V 8 bases, and 2 bases lay outside the gene matches. Per germline, CDR1 MDHEN and CDR2 SYDVKM.

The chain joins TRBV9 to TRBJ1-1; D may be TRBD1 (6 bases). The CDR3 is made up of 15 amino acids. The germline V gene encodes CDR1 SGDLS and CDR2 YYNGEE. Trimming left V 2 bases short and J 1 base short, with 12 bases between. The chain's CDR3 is CASSVQGHTNTEAFF. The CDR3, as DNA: TGTGCCAGCAGCGTCCAGGGACACACGAACACTGAAGCTTTCTTT. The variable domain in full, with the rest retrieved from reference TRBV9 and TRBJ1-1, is DSGVTQTPKHLITATGQRVTLRCSPRSGDLSVYWYQQSLDQGLQFLIQYYNGEERAKGNILERFSAQQFPDLHSELNLSSLELGDSALYFCASSVQGHTNTEAFFGQGTRLTVV.

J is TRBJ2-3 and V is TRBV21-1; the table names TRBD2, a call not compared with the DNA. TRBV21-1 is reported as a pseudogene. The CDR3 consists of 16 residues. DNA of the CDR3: TGTGCCAGCAGCAATACCGGGACTAGCGGCACAGATACGCAGTATTTT. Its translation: CASSNTGTSGTDTQYF.

The CDR3 DNA reads TGTGCCAGCAGTTTAGCGGGAGCTCGAAATGAGCAGTTCTTC. This translates into CASSLAGARNEQFF. The chain carries TRBV5-4 and TRBJ2-1, with 9 bases matching TRBD2. CDR3 length equals 14 residues. The V segment lost 5 bases and the J segment 7 bases; nucleotides outside the gene matches: 7. Per the germline V gene, CDR1 is SGHNT and CDR2 is YYREEE (reference sequence).

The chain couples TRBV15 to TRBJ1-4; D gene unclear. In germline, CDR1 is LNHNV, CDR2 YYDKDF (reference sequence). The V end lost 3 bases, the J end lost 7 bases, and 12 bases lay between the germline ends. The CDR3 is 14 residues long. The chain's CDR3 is CATSRVDAAEKLFF. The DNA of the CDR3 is TGTGCCACCAGCAGGGTAGACGCCGCTGAAAAACTGTTTTTT.

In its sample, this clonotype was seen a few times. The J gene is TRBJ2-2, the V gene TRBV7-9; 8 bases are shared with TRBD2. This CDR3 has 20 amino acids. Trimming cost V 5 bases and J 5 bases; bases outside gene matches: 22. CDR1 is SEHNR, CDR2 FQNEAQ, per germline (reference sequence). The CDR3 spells CASSGSGGLRREAGTGELFF. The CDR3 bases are TGTGCCAGCAGCGGCAGCGGCGGCTTAAGGCGGGAGGCGGGAACCGGGGAGCTGTTTTTT.

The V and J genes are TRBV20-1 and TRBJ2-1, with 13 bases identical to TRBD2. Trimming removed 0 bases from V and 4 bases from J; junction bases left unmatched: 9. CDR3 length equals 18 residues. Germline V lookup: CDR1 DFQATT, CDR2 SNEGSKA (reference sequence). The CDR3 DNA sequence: TGCAGTGCTAGAGATGAGGGACTAGCGGGACGTTTTTACAATGAGCAGTTCTTC. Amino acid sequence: CSARDEGLAGRFYNEQFF.

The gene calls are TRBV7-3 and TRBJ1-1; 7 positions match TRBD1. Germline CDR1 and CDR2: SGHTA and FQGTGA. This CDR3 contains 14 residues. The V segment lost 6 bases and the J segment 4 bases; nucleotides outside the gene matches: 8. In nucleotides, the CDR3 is TGTGCCAGCAGTACTCGACAGGGACTCACTGAAGCTTTCTTT. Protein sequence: CASSTRQGLTEAFF.

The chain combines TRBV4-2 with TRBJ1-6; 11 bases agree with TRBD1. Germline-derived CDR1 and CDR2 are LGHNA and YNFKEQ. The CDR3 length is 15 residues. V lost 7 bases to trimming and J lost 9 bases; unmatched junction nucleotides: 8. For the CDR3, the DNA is TGTGCCAGCACCGAACCGGGACAGGGGGTTTCACCCCTCCACTTT. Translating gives CASTEPGQGVSPLHF.

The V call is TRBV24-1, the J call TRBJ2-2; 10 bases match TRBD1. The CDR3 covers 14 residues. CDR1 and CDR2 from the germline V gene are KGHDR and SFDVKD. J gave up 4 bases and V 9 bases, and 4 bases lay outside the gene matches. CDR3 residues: CATRTGGRTGELFF. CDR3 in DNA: TGTGCCACCCGGACAGGGGGACGCACCGGGGAGCTGTTTTTT.

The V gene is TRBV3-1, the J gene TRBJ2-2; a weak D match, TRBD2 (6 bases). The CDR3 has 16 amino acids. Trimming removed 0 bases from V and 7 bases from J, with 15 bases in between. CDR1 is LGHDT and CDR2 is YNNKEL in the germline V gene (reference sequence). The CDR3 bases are TGTGCCAGCAGCCAAGATCTTGTGGGAGCGGGCGGGGAGCTGTTTTTT. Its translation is CASSQDLVGAGGELFF.